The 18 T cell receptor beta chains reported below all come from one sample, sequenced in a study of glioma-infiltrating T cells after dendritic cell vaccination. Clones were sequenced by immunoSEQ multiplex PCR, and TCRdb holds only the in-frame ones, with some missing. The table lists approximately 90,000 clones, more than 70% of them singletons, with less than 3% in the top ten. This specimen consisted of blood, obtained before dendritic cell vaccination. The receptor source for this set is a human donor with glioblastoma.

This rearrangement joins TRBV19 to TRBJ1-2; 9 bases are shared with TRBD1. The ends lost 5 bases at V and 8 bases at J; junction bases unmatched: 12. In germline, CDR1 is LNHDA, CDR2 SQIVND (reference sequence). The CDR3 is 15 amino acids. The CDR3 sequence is CASSAAPGTGKGYTF. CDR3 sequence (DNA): TGTGCCAGTAGTGCCGCCCCCGGGACAGGGAAAGGCTACACCTTC.

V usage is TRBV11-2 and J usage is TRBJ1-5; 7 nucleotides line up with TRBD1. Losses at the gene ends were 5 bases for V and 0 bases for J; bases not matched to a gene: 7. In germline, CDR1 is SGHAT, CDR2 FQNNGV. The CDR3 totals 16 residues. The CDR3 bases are TGTGCCAGCAGCCCAGGGACAGCCAATAGCAATCAGCCCCAGCATTTT. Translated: CASSPGTANSNQPQHF.

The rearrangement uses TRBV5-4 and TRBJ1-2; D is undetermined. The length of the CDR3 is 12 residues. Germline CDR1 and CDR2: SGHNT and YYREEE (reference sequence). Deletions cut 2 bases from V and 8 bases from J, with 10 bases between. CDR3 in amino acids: CASSFDKAGYTF. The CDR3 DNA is TGTGCCAGCAGCTTCGACAAGGCGGGCTACACCTTC.

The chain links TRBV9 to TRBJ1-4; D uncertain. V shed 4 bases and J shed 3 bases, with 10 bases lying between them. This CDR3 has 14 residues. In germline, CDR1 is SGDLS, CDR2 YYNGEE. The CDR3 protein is CASSSPGPNEKLFF. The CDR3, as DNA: TGTGCCAGCAGCTCTCCGGGTCCTAATGAAAAACTGTTTTTT.

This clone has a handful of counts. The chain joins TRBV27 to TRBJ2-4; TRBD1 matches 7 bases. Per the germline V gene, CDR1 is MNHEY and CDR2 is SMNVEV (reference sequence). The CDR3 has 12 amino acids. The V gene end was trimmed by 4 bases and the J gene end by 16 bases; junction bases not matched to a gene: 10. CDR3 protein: CASSSFPGQTYF. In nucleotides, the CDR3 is TGTGCCAGCAGTTCCTTCCCGGGACAGACCTACTTC.

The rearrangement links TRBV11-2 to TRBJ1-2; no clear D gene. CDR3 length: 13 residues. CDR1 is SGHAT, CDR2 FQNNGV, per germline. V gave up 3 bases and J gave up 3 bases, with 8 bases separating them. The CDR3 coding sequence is TGTGCCAGCAGCTTGGACTTGGACTATGGCTACACCTTC. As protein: CASSLDLDYGYTF. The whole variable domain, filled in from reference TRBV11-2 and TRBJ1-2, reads EAGVAQSPRYKIIEKRQSVAFWCNPISGHATLYWYQQILGQGPKLLIQFQNNGVVDDSQLPKDRFSAERLKGVDSTLKIQPAKLEDSAVYLCASSLDLDYGYTFGSGTRLTVV.

Here the CDR3 reads CASGLEQGTGVPYEQYF. In DNA, the CDR3 is TGTGCTAGTGGTTTGGAGCAAGGGACAGGTGTTCCCTACGAGCAGTACTTC. The V and J genes are TRBV12-5 and TRBJ2-7, with TRBD1 matching 8 bases. With 1 base clipped from V and 2 bases from J, the junction kept 10 bases outside the gene matches. The CDR3 spans 17 residues. Germline loops: CDR1 LGHNT, CDR2 FRNRAP.

The CDR3 reads CASEPSARATQPQHF. The CDR3 region has the DNA TGTGCCAGTGAGCCTTCGGCGAGGGCCACCCAGCCCCAGCATTTT. This chain joins TRBV19 and TRBJ1-5; no definite D call. Germline V gene sequence: CDR1 LNHDA, CDR2 SQIVND (reference sequence). V lost 8 bases and J lost 7, with 21 bases in between. This CDR3 is built from 15 residues.

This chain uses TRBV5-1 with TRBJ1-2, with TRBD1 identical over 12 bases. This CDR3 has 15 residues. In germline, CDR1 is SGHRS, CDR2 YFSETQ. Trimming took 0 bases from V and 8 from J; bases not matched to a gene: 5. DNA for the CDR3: TGCGCCAGCAGCTTGGAAGGGGACAGGGGGCAAGGCTACACCTTC. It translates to CASSLEGDRGQGYTF.

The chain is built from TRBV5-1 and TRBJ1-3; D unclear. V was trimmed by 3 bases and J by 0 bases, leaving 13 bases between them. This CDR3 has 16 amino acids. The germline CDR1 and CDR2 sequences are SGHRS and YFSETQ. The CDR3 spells CASSWRGVVSGNTIYF. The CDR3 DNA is TGCGCCAGCAGCTGGCGCGGGGTCGTCTCTGGAAACACCATATATTTT.

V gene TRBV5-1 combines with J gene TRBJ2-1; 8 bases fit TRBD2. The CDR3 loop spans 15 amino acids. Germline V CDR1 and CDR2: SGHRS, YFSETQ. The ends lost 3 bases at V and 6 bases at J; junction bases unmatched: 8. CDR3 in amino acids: CASSSGTSAPNEQFF. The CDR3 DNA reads TGCGCCAGCAGCTCAGGGACTAGTGCTCCCAATGAGCAGTTCTTC.

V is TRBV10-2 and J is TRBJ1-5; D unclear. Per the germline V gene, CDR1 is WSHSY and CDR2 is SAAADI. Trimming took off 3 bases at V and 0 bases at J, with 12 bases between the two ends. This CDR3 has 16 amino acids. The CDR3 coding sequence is TGCGCCAGCAGTGACTTTTACCGCTATAGCAATCAGCCCCAGCATTTT. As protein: CASSDFYRYSNQPQHF.

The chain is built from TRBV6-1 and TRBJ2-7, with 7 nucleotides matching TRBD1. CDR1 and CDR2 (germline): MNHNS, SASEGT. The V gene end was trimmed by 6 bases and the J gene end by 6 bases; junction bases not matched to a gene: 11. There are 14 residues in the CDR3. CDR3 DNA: TGTGCCAGCAGCGAAAGGGGGCGAGTCTCCGAGCAGTACTTC. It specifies CASSERGRVSEQYF.

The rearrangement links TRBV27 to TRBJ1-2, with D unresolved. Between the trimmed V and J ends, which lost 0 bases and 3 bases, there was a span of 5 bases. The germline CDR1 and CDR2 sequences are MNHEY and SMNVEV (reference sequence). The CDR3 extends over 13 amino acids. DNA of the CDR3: TGTGCCAGCAGTTTATCGGAGTACTATGGCTACACCTTC. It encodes CASSLSEYYGYTF.

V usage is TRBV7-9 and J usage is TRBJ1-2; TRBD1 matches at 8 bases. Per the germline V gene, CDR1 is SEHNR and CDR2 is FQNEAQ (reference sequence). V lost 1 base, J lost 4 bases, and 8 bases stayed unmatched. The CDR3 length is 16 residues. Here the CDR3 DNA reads TGTGCCAGCAGCTTAGAGAAGGGACAGGTCCTCTATGGCTACACCTTC. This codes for CASSLEKGQVLYGYTF.

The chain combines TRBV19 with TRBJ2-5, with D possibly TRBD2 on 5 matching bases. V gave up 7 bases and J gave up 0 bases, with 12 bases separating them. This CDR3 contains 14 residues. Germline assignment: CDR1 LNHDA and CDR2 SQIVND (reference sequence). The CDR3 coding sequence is TGTGCCAGTACCGATAGGAGGAACCAAGAGACCCAGTACTTC. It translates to CASTDRRNQETQYF.

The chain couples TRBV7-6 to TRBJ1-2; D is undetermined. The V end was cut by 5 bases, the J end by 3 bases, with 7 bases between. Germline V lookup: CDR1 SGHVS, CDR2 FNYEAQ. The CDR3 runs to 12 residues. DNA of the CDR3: TGTGCCAGCAGCCCCGGGGACTATGGCTACACCTTC. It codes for CASSPGDYGYTF.

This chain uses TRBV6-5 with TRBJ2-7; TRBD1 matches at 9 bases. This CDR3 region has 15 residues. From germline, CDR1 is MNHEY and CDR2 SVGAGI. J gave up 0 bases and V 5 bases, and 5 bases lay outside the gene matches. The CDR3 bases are TGTGCCAGCAGTAGAACAGGGGGCCCCTCCTACGAGCAGTACTTC. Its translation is CASSRTGGPSYEQYF.